This entry lists 9 T cell receptor beta chains sequenced from one sample in a study of blood T cell repertoires in COVID-19 (TCRdb year 2020). The method was the immunoSEQ multiplex PCR assay. The clones in this table, taken by TCRdb from immuneACCESS, are in-frame only. Not every clone is retained; where verified, under half of the shortfall comes from an unresolved V gene, and the cause of the rest is unknown. This sample comprises tens of thousands of clones, roughly nine tenths of them detected only once. Jointly, the top ten make up less than 5.5% of the sample. Sequenced: peripheral blood. These receptors were taken from a man aged 50 or older with active COVID-19.

The J gene is TRBJ1-4, the V gene TRBV11-3; D gene unclear. The CDR3 extends over 14 amino acids. The V end lost 5 bases, the J end lost 5 bases, and 12 bases lay between the germline ends. Germline assignment: CDR1 SGHNT and CDR2 YENEEA. The CDR3 nucleotides are TGTGCCAGCAGCACGACGAGCGGGAATGAAAAACTGTTTTTT. It translates to CASSTTSGNEKLFF. The full variable domain, completed using reference TRBV11-3 and TRBJ1-4, is EAGVVQSPRYKIIEKKQPVAFWCNPISGHNTLYWYLQNLGQGPELLIRYENEEAVDDSQLPKDRFSAERLKGVDSTLKIQPAELGDSAVYLCASSTTSGNEKLFFGSGTQLSVL.

This rearrangement joins TRBV5-1 to TRBJ2-1; TRBD2 might be the D (5 bases). The CDR3 is made up of 15 amino acids. Germline CDR1 is SGHRS and CDR2 is YFSETQ. V gave up 4 bases and J gave up 3 bases, with 14 bases separating them. In DNA, the CDR3 is TGCGCCAGCAGCCGCACCGGGATTAACTACAATGAGCAGTTCTTC. Its protein is CASSRTGINYNEQFF.

The rearrangement links TRBV3-1 (or the pseudogene TRBV3-2) to TRBJ2-1; 9 nucleotides line up with TRBD2. V lost 1 base, J lost 4 bases, and 23 bases stayed unmatched. Germline V gene data show CDR1 as LGHDT and CDR2 as YNNKEL (reference sequence). CDR3 length equals 22 residues. The DNA for the CDR3 is TGTGCCAGCAGCCAAGGTAGTTTAGGCAGCGGGAGGAAACCAAGATCATACAATGAGCAGTTCTTC. This codes for CASSQGSLGSGRKPRSYNEQFF.

This clone was seen only a few times. The V and J genes are TRBV7-8 and TRBJ2-1, with 8 bases matching TRBD1. CDR1 and CDR2 (germline): SGHVS, FQNEAQ. The V and J ends lost 1 base and 7 bases, in that order; junction bases with no gene match: 9. The CDR3 covers 16 residues. Written as DNA, the CDR3 is TGTGCCAGCAGCTTAGATTTCAGGGGGCATAGAAATGAGCAGTTCTTC. This encodes CASSLDFRGHRNEQFF.

V usage is TRBV5-3 and J usage is TRBJ2-5; D not certain. TRBV5-3 is reported as an ORF; its role is uncertain. The CDR3 length is 14 residues. Between the trimmed V and J ends, which lost 6 bases and 1 base, there was a span of 13 bases. DNA for the CDR3: TGTGCCAGAACCCCGTTGCGTCTCCAAGAGACCCAGTACTTC. It translates to CARTPLRLQETQYF.

The chain is built from TRBV2 and TRBJ1-4; no clear D gene. Trimming removed 7 bases at V and 8 bases at J, with 14 bases between. This CDR3 has 13 amino acids. The germline gives CDR1 SNHLY, CDR2 FYNNEI. In DNA form, the CDR3 reads TGTGCCAGCACCCTCAATTCCGCGGAAAAACTGTTTTTT. This encodes CASTLNSAEKLFF.

The V gene is TRBV6-6, the J gene TRBJ1-2, with 7 bases aligning to TRBD1. The CDR3 is 12 amino acids. The J segment lost 8 bases and the V segment lost 11 bases, leaving 11 bases of the junction unmatched. Germline values: CDR1 MNHNY, CDR2 SVGAGI (reference sequence). CDR3 bases: TGTGCCTGTGTCCTGACAGGGAAGGGCTACACCTTC. It encodes CACVLTGKGYTF.

The V gene is TRBV18, the J gene TRBJ1-2; 8 bases are shared with TRBD1. Germline trimming cut 2 bases from V and 8 bases from J; bases unmatched to any gene: 4. Germline V gene data show CDR1 as KGHSH and CDR2 as LQKENI. This CDR3 spans 13 amino acids. Here the CDR3 DNA reads TGTGCCAGCTCACCAGACAGGGGTGCGGGCTACACCTTC. Translating gives CASSPDRGAGYTF.

This clone was seen once. The rearrangement links TRBV27 to TRBJ2-5, with TRBD2 matching over 8 bases. The CDR3 has 17 amino acids. Unmatched junction bases numbered 10, after V lost 2 bases and J lost 2 bases. Germline CDR1 and CDR2: MNHEY and SMNVEV (reference sequence). DNA for the CDR3: TGTGCCAGCAGTTTAACCCGGAGTAGCGGGAAGCAAGAGACCCAGTACTTC. This gives the protein CASSLTRSSGKQETQYF.